This T cell receptor beta chain comes out of a study of T cells in Graves' hyperthyroidism and ophthalmopathy. Study-wide context: Blood from the periphery was taken at initial diagnosis, before any treatment. Study findings and constraints: It was a median about 6 months before onset that the model predicted ophthalmopathy. Most clonotypes expanded in the thyroid (above 0.001) were also present in blood.

Authors of the study amplified TCR beta CDR3 regions from RNA transcripts. TCR CDR3 regions were first amplified by RT-PCR with HTBI primers. One entry per CDR3 protein, called by TCRdb with MiXCR from the multiplex PCR reads. This sample carries under 450,000 distinct CDR3 sequences, about a sixth of them seen once, and the ten largest clones take around an eighth. Patients with uncontrolled infections, other autoimmune diseases, pregnancy or lactation were excluded. J lost 0 bases, V lost 3 bases, and 9 bases had no gene match. The CDR3 runs 19 residues. CDR1 and CDR2 (germline): SGHAT, FQNNGV. This clonotype was detected only a few times. Its target is not known.

The receptor comes from a woman in her late teens or twenties with Graves' hyperthyroidism. V gene TRBV11-2 combines with J gene TRBJ2-6, with 9 bases that match TRBD1. The source material was blood. CDR3: CASSLRPGQGDSGANVLTF. The CDR3 DNA reads TGTGCCAGCAGCTTGAGACCGGGACAGGGCGACTCTGGGGCCAACGTCCTGACTTTC.